These 24 T cell receptor beta chains were all obtained from the same sample, sequenced in a study of human T cells and chemical hapten exposure. In TCRdb, the RACE reads were re-called with MiXCR into one record per CDR3 protein. The repertoire has around 260,000 distinct CDR3 sequences, about 9.4% of them found once; the top ten carry roughly 2.5%. The time point: pre-sensitization, week 0. Indicated treatment: therapeutic diphenylcyclopropenone sensitization with weekly scalp DPC. The sequenced sample was whole blood, obtained in connection with sensitization to the hapten diphenylcyclopropenone (DPC). These receptors all come from a woman aged 40 to 55 with alopecia areata. Some clones in this sample may be carry-over from other donors' samples.

This chain uses TRBV7-9 with TRBJ2-1, with D unresolved. V was shortened by 5 bases and J by 10 bases, with 12 bases between the two germline ends. CDR1 and CDR2 (germline): SEHNR, FQNEAQ (reference sequence). This CDR3 is built from 12 residues. CDR3 in DNA: TGTGCCAGCAGCCCCCGGGCAAAAGAGCAGTTCTTC. It yields the protein CASSPRAKEQFF.

V gene TRBV7-8 combines with J gene TRBJ2-2; TRBD1 aligns across 8 bases. CDR1 is SGHVS, CDR2 FQNEAQ, per germline. This CDR3 region has 16 residues. V dropped 5 bases and J dropped 0; count of bases not matched to a gene: 5. Here the CDR3 reads CASSQRTGSNTGELFF. CDR3 coding DNA: TGTGCCAGCAGCCAAAGGACAGGGTCGAACACCGGGGAGCTGTTTTTT.

This clonotype has just a few counts. The chain employs TRBV10-3 and TRBJ2-1, with a possible D match to TRBD2 (6 bases). Germline lookup yields CDR1 ENHRY and CDR2 SYGVKD. Trimming removed 3 bases from V and 8 bases from J, with 11 bases in between. The CDR3 length is 13 residues. The CDR3 DNA sequence: TGTGCCATCAGTGAACGGAGGGGCGATGAGCAGTTCTTC. Translated, it gives CAISERRGDEQFF.

This clonotype came up a few times. V is TRBV6-5 and J is TRBJ2-2; D gene unclear. The CDR3 loop spans 13 amino acids. The germline V and J ends were trimmed by 2 bases and 3 bases, with 4 bases remaining between them. CDR1 MNHEY and CDR2 SVGAGI come from the germline V gene. Written as DNA, the CDR3 is TGTGCCAGCAGTTACGATGACACCGGGGAGCTGTTTTTT. Amino acids: CASSYDDTGELFF.

This clonotype was seen a few times. The gene calls are TRBV4-3 and TRBJ1-4, with D perhaps matching TRBD1 (6 bases). Trimming shortened V by 4 bases and J by 0 bases, and 6 bases separated the two germline ends. CDR3 size: 14 residues. The germline gives CDR1 LGHNA, CDR2 YSLEER. CDR3 sequence: CASSRQATNEKLFF. CDR3 nucleotides: TGCGCCAGCAGCCGACAGGCAACTAATGAAAAACTGTTTTTT.

This clonotype was detected a few times. V is TRBV12-3 or TRBV12-4 and J is TRBJ2-2; no clear D. The CDR3 is made up of 13 amino acids. V shed 5 bases and J shed 5 bases, with 9 bases lying between them. The CDR3 region has the DNA TGTGCCAGCAGTCCATGGCGAACCGGGGAGCTGTTTTTT. It codes for CASSPWRTGELFF.

The rearrangement links TRBV20-1 to TRBJ2-1; D uncertain. CDR1 and CDR2 from the germline V gene are DFQATT and SNEGSKA (reference sequence). The CDR3 is 12 amino acids. The V end lost 0 bases, the J end lost 8 bases, and 8 bases lay between the germline ends. The CDR3 here is CSARDNLDEQFF. DNA of the CDR3: TGCAGTGCTAGAGATAATCTGGATGAGCAGTTCTTC.

This clonotype was seen a few times. The gene calls are TRBV3-1 and TRBJ2-2; no definite D call. Germline V CDR1 and CDR2: LGHDT, YNNKEL (reference sequence). There are 12 residues in the CDR3. Trimming stripped 1 base from V and 6 bases from J, with 3 bases between. CDR3 DNA: TGTGCCAGCAGCCAAGCATCCGGGGAGCTGTTTTTT. The encoded protein is CASSQASGELFF.

This clonotype appeared a few times. The gene calls are TRBV6-2 or TRBV6-3 and TRBJ2-7; D is possibly TRBD1 (5 bases). CDR1 is MNHEY, CDR2 SVGEGT, per germline. V lost 4 bases and J lost 11, with 12 bases in between. CDR3 size: 11 residues. The CDR3 spells CASSFQGVKYF. In nucleotides, the CDR3 is TGTGCCAGCAGTTTCCAGGGTGTGAAGTACTTC.

This clonotype was found many times. The V call is TRBV29-1, the J call TRBJ1-4, with a tentative D call TRBD1 (6 bases). CDR1 SQVTM and CDR2 ANQGSEA come from the germline V gene. The germline V and J ends were trimmed by 6 bases and 11 bases, with 22 bases remaining between them. The CDR3 loop spans 14 amino acids. The CDR3 sequence: CSVNRDTGQGKLFF. The DNA of the CDR3 is TGCAGCGTCAATCGGGACACCGGGCAAGGGAAACTGTTTTTT.

This clonotype was seen a few times. The genes are TRBV7-2 and TRBJ2-1; no clear D gene. Germline loops: CDR1 SGHTA, CDR2 FQGNSA. CDR3 length equals 15 residues. Between the trimmed V and J ends, which lost 1 base and 8 bases, there was a span of 15 bases. The CDR3 coding sequence is TGTGCCAGCAGCTTAGAAGTTCGTGGGAACGATGAGCAGTTCTTC. Encoded protein: CASSLEVRGNDEQFF.

The rearrangement uses TRBV5-1 and TRBJ2-1; 11 bases are shared with TRBD2. V gave up 5 bases and J gave up 0 bases; unmatched junction bases: 4. CDR3 length: 16 amino acids. Germline assignment: CDR1 SGHRS and CDR2 YFSETQ. The CDR3 reads CASRETSGSSYNEQFF. CDR3 coding DNA: TGCGCCAGCAGAGAAACTAGCGGGAGCTCCTACAATGAGCAGTTCTTC.

V gene TRBV25-1 combines with J gene TRBJ2-5; maybe TRBD2 (6 bases). The CDR3 covers 16 residues. Germline CDR1 and CDR2: MGHDK and SYGVNS. The germline V and J ends were trimmed by 6 bases and 0 bases, with 17 bases remaining between them. CDR3 in amino acids: CASSVGTRSHQETQYF. In DNA form, the CDR3 reads TGTGCCAGCAGCGTAGGGACTCGATCCCACCAAGAGACCCAGTACTTC. The whole variable domain, filled in from reference TRBV25-1 and TRBJ2-5, reads EADIYQTPRYLVIGTGKKITLECSQTMGHDKMYWYQQDPGMELHLIHYSYGVNSTEKGDLSSESTVSRIRTEHFPLTLESARPSHTSQYLCASSVGTRSHQETQYFGPGTRLLVL.

V is TRBV2 and J is TRBJ2-3; D not certain. CDR3 length equals 16 residues. Trimming cost V 7 bases and J 0 bases, with 17 bases left between them. Germline-derived CDR1 and CDR2 are SNHLY and FYNNEI. The CDR3, as DNA: TGTGCCAGCACTAAGGCGACTTCCCCTAGCACAGATACGCAGTATTTT. Amino acids: CASTKATSPSTDTQYF.

This chain links TRBV27 with TRBJ2-6; D is undetermined. The CDR3 is made up of 16 amino acids. Germline V gene lookup returns CDR1 MNHEY and CDR2 SMNVEV (reference sequence). Trimming took 5 bases from V and 0 from J, leaving 11 bases between them. The CDR3 reads CASSGPAPSGANVLTF. In DNA, the CDR3 is TGTGCCAGCAGTGGCCCGGCCCCCTCTGGGGCCAACGTCCTGACTTTC.

This clonotype was counted only a few times. The chain links TRBV7-8 to TRBJ2-1, with D perhaps matching TRBD2 (5 bases). The V gene lost 1 base and the J gene lost 10 bases, with 17 bases spanning the gap. The CDR3 contains 15 residues. Germline assignment: CDR1 SGHVS and CDR2 FQNEAQ. Written as DNA, the CDR3 is TGTGCCAGCAGCTTAGTTGCAAGCGGTCTGGGAGAGCAGTTCTTC. Residues: CASSLVASGLGEQFF. The full variable domain, its missing parts supplied by reference TRBV7-8 and TRBJ2-1, is GAGVSQSPRYKVAKRGQDVALRCDPISGHVSLFWYQQALGQGPEFLTYFQNEAQLDKSGLPSDRFFAERPEGSVSTLKIQRTQQEDSAVYLCASSLVASGLGEQFFGPGTRLTVL.

This clonotype has a handful of counts. The genes are TRBV5-1 and TRBJ2-7; D is uncertain. Looked up from germline, CDR1 is SGHRS and CDR2 is YFSETQ. The length of the CDR3 is 12 residues. Trimming took off 3 bases at V and 6 bases at J, with 10 bases between the two ends. The chain's CDR3 is CASSSPLGEQYF. CDR3 bases: TGCGCCAGCAGCTCGCCCCTCGGCGAGCAGTACTTC.

The chain couples TRBV6-5 to TRBJ2-2; D gene unclear. Germline assignment: CDR1 MNHEY and CDR2 SVGAGI. V lost 0 bases and J lost 1, with 9 bases in between. The CDR3 extends over 16 amino acids. CDR3 region: CASSYSVTGNTGELFF. The CDR3 DNA reads TGTGCCAGCAGTTACTCAGTAACGGGGAACACCGGGGAGCTGTTTTTT.

In this sample, this clonotype turned up a few times. The chain joins TRBV5-1 to TRBJ2-7, with TRBD1 matching over 7 bases. There are 15 residues in the CDR3. Losses at the gene ends were 4 bases for V and 4 bases for J; bases not matched to a gene: 11. Germline V gene sequence: CDR1 SGHRS, CDR2 YFSETQ. For the CDR3, the DNA is TGCGCCAGCAGCCTACCCGGGACAGCCAATTACGAGCAGTACTTC. Its translation is CASSLPGTANYEQYF. The whole variable domain, remainder taken from reference TRBV5-1 and TRBJ2-7, is KAGVTQTPRYLIKTRGQQVTLSCSPISGHRSVSWYQQTPGQGLQFLFEYFSETQRNKGNFPGRFSGRQFSNSRSEMNVSTLELGDSALYLCASSLPGTANYEQYFGPGTRLTVT.

The chain recombines TRBV7-9 with TRBJ2-2; D might be TRBD1 (5 bases). This CDR3 region has 14 residues. Trimming took off 7 bases at V and 6 bases at J, with 15 bases between the two ends. Germline CDR1 SEHNR, CDR2 FQNEAQ (reference sequence). The CDR3 region is CASTLGPGPGELFF. Here the CDR3 DNA reads TGTGCCAGCACCTTGGGGCCTGGGCCCGGGGAGCTGTTTTTT.

V and J are TRBV5-6 and TRBJ1-1; TRBD1 matches 7 bases. The CDR3 sequence is 14 residues long. The junction had 11 bases not matched to a gene; V was cut back by 4 bases and J by 8 bases. The germline CDR1 and CDR2 sequences are SGHDT and YYEEEE. CDR3 amino acids: CASSGPTGWREAFF. CDR3 bases: TGTGCCAGCAGCGGGCCGACAGGGTGGCGGGAAGCTTTCTTT.

This clonotype was detected only a few times. The rearrangement joins TRBV12-3 or TRBV12-4 to TRBJ2-7, with TRBD2 as a possible D gene (6 bases). With 6 bases removed from V and 2 bases from J, the gap between germline ends came to 14 bases. The CDR3 is 14 residues long. Written as DNA, the CDR3 is TGTGCCAGCAGGGGCGGAACGGGAGCCTACGAGCAGTACTTC. Amino acids: CASRGGTGAYEQYF.

This clonotype was counted ten times or more. V and J are TRBV5-1 and TRBJ2-5; the match to TRBD2 covers 13 bases. Per the germline V gene, CDR1 is SGHRS and CDR2 is YFSETQ. The CDR3 sequence is 17 residues long. With V trimmed by 3 bases and J by 4 bases, 9 bases remained unmatched. The CDR3 spells CASSSRTSGSVGETQYF. CDR3 nucleotide sequence: TGCGCCAGCAGCTCCCGGACTAGCGGGAGTGTGGGAGAGACCCAGTACTTC.

The chain joins TRBV6-2 or TRBV6-3 to TRBJ2-3, with a tentative D call TRBD1 (6 bases). The V gene lost 2 bases and the J gene lost 3 bases, with 12 bases spanning the gap. Germline V gene data show CDR1 as MNHEY and CDR2 as SVGEGT. This CDR3 contains 15 residues. CDR3 sequence (DNA): TGTGCCAGCAGTTACGGGGGCGTTCTTACAGATACGCAGTATTTT. Its translation: CASSYGGVLTDTQYF.